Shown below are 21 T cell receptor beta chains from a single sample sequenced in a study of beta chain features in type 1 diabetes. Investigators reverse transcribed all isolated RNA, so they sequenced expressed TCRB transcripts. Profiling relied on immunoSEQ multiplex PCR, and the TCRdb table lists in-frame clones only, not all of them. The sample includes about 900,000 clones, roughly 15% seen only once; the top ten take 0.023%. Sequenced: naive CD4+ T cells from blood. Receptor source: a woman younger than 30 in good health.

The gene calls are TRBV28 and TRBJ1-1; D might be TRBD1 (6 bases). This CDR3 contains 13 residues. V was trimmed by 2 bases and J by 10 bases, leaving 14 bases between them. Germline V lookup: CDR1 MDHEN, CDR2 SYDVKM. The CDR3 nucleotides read TGTGCCAGCAGTTTAGGACAGCTGCTGGGAGCTTTCTTT. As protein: CASSLGQLLGAFF. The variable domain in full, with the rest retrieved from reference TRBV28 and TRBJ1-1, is DVKVTQSSRYLVKRTGEKVFLECVQDMDHENMFWYRQDPGLGLRLIYFSYDVKMKEKGDIPEGYSVSREKKERFSLILESASTNQTSMYLCASSLGQLLGAFFGQGTRLTVV.

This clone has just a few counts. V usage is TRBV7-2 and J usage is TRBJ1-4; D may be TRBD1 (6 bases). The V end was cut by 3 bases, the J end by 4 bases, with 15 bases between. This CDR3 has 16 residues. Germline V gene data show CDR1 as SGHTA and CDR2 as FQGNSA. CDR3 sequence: CASSFQGTLGNEKLFF. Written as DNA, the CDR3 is TGTGCCAGCAGCTTTCAGGGGACTTTGGGTAATGAAAAACTGTTTTTT.

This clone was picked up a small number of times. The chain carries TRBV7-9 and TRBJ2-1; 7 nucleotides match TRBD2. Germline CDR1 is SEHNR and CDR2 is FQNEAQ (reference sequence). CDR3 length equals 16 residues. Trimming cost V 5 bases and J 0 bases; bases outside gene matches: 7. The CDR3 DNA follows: TGTGCCAGCAGCATACTGTTAGCGGGCTCCTACAATGAGCAGTTCTTC. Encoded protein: CASSILLAGSYNEQFF.

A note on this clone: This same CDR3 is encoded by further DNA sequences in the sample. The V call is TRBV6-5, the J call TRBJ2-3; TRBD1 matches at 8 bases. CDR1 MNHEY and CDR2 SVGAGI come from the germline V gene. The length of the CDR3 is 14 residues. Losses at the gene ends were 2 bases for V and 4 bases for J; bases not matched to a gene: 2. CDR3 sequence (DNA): TGTGCCAGCAGTTACGGACAGGGTGCAGATACGCAGTATTTT. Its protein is CASSYGQGADTQYF.

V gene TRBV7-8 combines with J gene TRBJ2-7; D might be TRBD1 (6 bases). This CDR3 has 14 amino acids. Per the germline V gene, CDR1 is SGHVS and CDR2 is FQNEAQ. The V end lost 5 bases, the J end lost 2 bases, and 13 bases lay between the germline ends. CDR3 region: CASSPKGVPYEQYF. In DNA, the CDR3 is TGTGCCAGCAGCCCAAAGGGGGTCCCCTACGAGCAGTACTTC.

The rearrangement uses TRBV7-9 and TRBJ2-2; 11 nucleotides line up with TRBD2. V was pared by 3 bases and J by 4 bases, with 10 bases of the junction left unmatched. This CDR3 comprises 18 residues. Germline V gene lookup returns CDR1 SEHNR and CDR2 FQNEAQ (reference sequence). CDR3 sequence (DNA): TGTGCCAGCAGCTTGAAACTAGCGGGAGTTTCATCCACCGGGGAGCTGTTTTTT. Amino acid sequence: CASSLKLAGVSSTGELFF.

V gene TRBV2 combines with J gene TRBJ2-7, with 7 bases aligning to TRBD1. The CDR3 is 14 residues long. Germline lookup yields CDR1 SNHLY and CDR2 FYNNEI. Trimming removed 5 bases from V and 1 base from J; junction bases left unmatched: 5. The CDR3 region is CASSRQGSSYEQYF. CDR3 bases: TGTGCCAGCAGTAGACAGGGCTCTTCCTACGAGCAGTACTTC. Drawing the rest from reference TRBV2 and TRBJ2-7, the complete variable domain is EPEVTQTPSHQVTQMGQEVILRCVPISNHLYFYWYRQILGQKVEFLVSFYNNEISEKSEIFDDQFSVERPDGSNFTLKIRSTKLEDSAMYFCASSRQGSSYEQYFGPGTRLTVT.

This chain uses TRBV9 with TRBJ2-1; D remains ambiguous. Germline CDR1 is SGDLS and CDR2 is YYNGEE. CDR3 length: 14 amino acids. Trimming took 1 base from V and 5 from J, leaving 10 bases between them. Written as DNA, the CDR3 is TGTGCCAGCAGCGTATCCCCTAGTGACAATGAGCAGTTCTTC. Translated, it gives CASSVSPSDNEQFF.

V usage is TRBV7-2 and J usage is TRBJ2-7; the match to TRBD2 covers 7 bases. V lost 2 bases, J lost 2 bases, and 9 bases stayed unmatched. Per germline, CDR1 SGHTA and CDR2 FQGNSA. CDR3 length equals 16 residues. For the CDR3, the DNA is TGTGCCAGCAGCTTACTACGGCTAGCGGCCGCCTACGAGCAGTACTTC. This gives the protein CASSLLRLAAAYEQYF. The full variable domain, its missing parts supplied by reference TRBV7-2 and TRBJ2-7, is GAGVSQSPSNKVTEKGKDVELRCDPISGHTALYWYRQSLGQGLEFLIYFQGNSAPDKSGLPSDRFSAERTGGSVSTLTIQRTQQEDSAVYLCASSLLRLAAAYEQYFGPGTRLTVT.

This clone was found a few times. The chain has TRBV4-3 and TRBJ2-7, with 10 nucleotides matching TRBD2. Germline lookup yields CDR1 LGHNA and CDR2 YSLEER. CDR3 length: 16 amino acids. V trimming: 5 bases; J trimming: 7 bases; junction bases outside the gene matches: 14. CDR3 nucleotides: TGCGCCAGCAGCGAACTAGCGGGAAATCAATTCTATGAGCAGTACTTC. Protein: CASSELAGNQFYEQYF.

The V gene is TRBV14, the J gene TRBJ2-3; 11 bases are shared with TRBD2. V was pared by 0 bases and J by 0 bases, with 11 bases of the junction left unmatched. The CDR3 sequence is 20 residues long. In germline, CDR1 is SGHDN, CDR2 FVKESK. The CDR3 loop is CASSQEMEGASGRSTDTQYF. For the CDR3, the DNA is TGTGCCAGCAGCCAAGAAATGGAAGGGGCTAGCGGGAGGAGCACAGATACGCAGTATTTT.

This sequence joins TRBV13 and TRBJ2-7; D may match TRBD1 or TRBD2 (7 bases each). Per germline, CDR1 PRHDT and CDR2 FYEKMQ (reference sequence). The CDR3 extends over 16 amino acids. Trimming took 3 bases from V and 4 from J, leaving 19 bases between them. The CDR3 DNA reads TGTGCCAGCAGCTTCGCCAGGGGGGAGGGCCGGTACGAGCAGTACTTC. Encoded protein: CASSFARGEGRYEQYF.

CDR3 nucleotides: TGCGCCAGCGTAGGGGGTCCTGGCTCCTACGAGCAGTACTTC. It is translated as CASVGGPGSYEQYF. The V call is TRBV5-1, the J call TRBJ2-7; tentative D call: TRBD1 (6 bases). This CDR3 contains 14 residues. Trimming took off 7 bases at V and 0 bases at J, with 14 bases between the two ends. Germline V gene sequence: CDR1 SGHRS, CDR2 YFSETQ.

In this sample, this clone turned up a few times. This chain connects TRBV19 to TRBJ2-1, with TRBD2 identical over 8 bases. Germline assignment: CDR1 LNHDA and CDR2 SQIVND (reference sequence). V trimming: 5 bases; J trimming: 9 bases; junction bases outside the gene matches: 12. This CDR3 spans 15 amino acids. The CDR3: CASSVGLARRSEQFF. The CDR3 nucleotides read TGTGCCAGTAGTGTAGGACTAGCAAGGCGAAGTGAGCAGTTCTTC.

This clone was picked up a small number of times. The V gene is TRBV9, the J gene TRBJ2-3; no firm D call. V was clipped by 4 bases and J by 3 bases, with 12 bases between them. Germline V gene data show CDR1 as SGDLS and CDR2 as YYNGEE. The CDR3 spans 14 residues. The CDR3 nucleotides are TGTGCCAGCAGCTCCCAGGTTCGTACAGATACGCAGTATTTT. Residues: CASSSQVRTDTQYF.

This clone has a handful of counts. The CDR3 DNA sequence: TGTGCCAGCAGCGCCCATGGGACTAGCGGTACCTACGAGCAGTACTTC. Its protein product is CASSAHGTSGTYEQYF. The chain is built from TRBV9 and TRBJ2-7, with 11 bases matching TRBD2. CDR1 and CDR2 (germline): SGDLS, YYNGEE. There are 16 residues in the CDR3. Unmatched junction bases numbered 7, after V lost 3 bases and J lost 2 bases.

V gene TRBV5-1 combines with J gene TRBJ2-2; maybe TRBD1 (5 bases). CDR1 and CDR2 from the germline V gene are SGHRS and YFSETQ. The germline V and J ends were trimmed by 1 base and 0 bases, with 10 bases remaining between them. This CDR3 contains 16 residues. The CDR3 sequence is CASSLRQYANTGELFF. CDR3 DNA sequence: TGCGCCAGCAGCTTGAGACAGTACGCGAACACCGGGGAGCTGTTTTTT.

Here the CDR3 DNA reads TGCGCCAGCAGCGCCGGGACTAGCGGGACCGGAGGGTACCAAGAGACCCAGTACTTC. Its protein product is CASSAGTSGTGGYQETQYF. The chain couples TRBV5-1 to TRBJ2-5; 13 positions agree with TRBD2. Unmatched junction bases numbered 12, after V lost 4 bases and J lost 0 bases. From germline, CDR1 is SGHRS and CDR2 YFSETQ. The CDR3 is 19 residues long.

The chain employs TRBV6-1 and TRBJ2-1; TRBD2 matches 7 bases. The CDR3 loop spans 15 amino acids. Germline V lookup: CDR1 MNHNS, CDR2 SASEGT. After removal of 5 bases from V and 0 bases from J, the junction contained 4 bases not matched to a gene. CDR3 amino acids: CASSPAGFSYNEQFF. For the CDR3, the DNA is TGTGCCAGCAGTCCAGCGGGATTCTCCTACAATGAGCAGTTCTTC.

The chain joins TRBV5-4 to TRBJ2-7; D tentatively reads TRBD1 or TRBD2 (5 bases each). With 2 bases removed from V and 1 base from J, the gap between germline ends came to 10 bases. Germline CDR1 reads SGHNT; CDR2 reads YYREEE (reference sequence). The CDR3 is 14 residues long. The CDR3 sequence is CASSFDRGSYEQYF. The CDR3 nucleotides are TGTGCCAGCAGCTTTGACAGAGGGTCCTACGAGCAGTACTTC.

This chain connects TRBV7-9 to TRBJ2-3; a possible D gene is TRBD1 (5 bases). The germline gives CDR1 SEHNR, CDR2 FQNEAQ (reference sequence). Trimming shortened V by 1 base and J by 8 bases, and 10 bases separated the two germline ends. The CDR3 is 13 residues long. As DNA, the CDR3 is TGTGCCAGCAGCTTAGAACCTCAGGGTACGCAGTATTTT. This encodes CASSLEPQGTQYF.